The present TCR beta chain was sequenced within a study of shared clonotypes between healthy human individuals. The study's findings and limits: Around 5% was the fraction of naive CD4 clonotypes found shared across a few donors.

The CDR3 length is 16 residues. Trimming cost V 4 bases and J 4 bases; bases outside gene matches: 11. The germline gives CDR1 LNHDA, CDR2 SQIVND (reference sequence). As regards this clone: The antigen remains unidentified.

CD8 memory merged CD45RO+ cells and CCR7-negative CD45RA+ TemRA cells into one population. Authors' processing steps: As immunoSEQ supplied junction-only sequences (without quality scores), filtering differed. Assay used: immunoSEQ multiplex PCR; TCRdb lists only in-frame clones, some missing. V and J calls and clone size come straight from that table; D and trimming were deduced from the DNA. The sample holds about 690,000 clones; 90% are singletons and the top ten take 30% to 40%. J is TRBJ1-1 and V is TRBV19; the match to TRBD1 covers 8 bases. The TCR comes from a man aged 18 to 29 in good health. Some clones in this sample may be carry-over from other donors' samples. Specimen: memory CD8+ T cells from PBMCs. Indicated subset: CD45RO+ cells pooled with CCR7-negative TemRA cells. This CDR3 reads CASSTRTGMAGTEAFF. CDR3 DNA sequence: TGTGCCAGTAGTACACGGACAGGGATGGCGGGCACTGAAGCTTTCTTT. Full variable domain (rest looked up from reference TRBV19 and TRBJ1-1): DGGITQSPKYLFRKEGQNVTLSCEQNLNHDAMYWYRQDPGQGLRLIYYSQIVNDFQKGDIAEGYSVSREKKESFPLTVTSAQKNPTAFYLCASSTRTGMAGTEAFFGQGTRLTVV.